This TCR beta chain was retrieved from a study of blood T cell repertoires in COVID-19 (TCRdb year 2020). Regarding the study in general: The collaborator samples originated in the United States, Italy and Spain and spanned the acute and convalescent phases of COVID-19. The prospective study material was composed of cDNA or gDNA derived from T cells, B-cell-depleted T cells, or PBMCs. The dataset comprised deeply sampled blood TCRbeta repertoires from subjects exposed to, actively infected with, or recovered from COVID-19. The repertoires were released in a freely available public database intended as a resource for research on the immune response to SARS-CoV-2. The samples were drawn from two sources: the first 160 participants of the ongoing ImmuneRACE study, and 1,200 or so subjects contributed by 6 global collaborators. Nearly every sample came with metadata listing a de-identified subject ID, COVID-19 status, age in years and sex. HLA class I and class II types, where available, came from metadata supplied by the sample provider rather than from assay-based typing. Overall study results and their limits: Clinical and demographic metadata were provided uncurated, with the amount varying by source and participant.

Each collaborating institution followed its own protocols to collect whole blood in K2EDTA tubes. Collaborator samples were shipped for TCRbeta analysis as frozen whole blood, isolated PBMCs, or DNA extracted from either sample type. A remark on this clone: The specificity of this receptor is unknown. The record has no base qualities; no much larger clone is one base away.

TCRbeta CDR3 regions were amplified from genomic DNA by means of the immunoSEQ Assay, a bias-controlled multiplex PCR. As for the original processing: The number of nucleated cells in each sample was estimated by amplification of reference gene primers within the assay. To quantify the absolute abundance of each unique TCRbeta CDR3 rearrangement, sequence reads were collapsed and filtered. Productive Simpson clonality was computed per sample as the square root of Simpson's diversity index over productive rearrangements. Entries here come from immuneACCESS through TCRdb and include only in-frame sequences with V and J called. Some clones fail to appear in such tables; in the studies checked, an unresolved V gene covers under half of the shortfall, and the cause of the remainder is unknown. The V and J calls and clone size are taken from that table; D and trimming were inferred from the DNA. The table for this sample lists some 42,000 clones; approximately 86% of them were counted only once. The ten largest clones represent roughly 5% of the sample.

V is shortened by 2 bases, J by 8 bases, and the region joining them spans 12 bases. From its cysteine to its phenylalanine, the CDR3 spans 13 amino acids. The CDR3 DNA has 39 bases and is translated from base 1. From the germline V gene, CDR1 is SGHVS and CDR2 is FQNEAQ. The rearrangement joined TRBV7-8 to TRBJ1-2; TRBD1 is a weak D gene call, 5 bases matching. The sample was peripheral blood. The receptor's source is a man over 45 with active COVID-19. CDR3 region: CASSLSGAGGYTF. At the DNA level, the sequence is TGTGCCAGCAGCTTATCCGGGGCGGGAGGCTACACCTTC. The full variable domain, completed from the reference TRBV7-8 and TRBJ1-2 proteins outside the CDR3, reads GAGVSQSPRYKVAKRGQDVALRCDPISGHVSLFWYQQALGQGPEFLTYFQNEAQLDKSGLPSDRFFAERPEGSVSTLKIQRTQQEDSAVYLCASSLSGAGGYTFGSGTRLTVV.